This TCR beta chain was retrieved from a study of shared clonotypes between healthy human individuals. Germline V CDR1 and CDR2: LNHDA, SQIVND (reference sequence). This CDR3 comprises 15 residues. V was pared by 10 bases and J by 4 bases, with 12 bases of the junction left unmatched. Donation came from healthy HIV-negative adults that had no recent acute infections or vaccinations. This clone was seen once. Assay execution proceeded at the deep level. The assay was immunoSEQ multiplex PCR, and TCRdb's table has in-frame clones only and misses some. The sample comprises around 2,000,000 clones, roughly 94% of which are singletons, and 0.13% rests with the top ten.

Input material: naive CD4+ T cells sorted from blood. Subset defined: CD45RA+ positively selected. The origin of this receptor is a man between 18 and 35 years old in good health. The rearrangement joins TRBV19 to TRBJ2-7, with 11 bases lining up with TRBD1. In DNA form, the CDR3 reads TGTGCCACTCGTACAACGGGACAGGGGGGGTACGAGCAGTACTTC. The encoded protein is CATRTTGQGGYEQYF.